The next 8 T cell receptor beta chains were all read from a single sample in a study of early T cells in non-severe SARS-CoV-2 infection. In TCRdb, the 5' RACE reads were re-called with MiXCR into one record per CDR3 protein. The table shows around 82,000 distinct CDR3 sequences, with about 11% occurring only once. The sample comprised whole blood. The origin of the receptors is an adult who was a healthcare worker with PCR-confirmed SARS-CoV-2 infection or an uninfected control (not recorded which).

This rearrangement joins TRBV30 to TRBJ1-4; TRBD1 matches 9 bases. CDR1 and CDR2 (germline): GTSNPN, SVGIG (reference sequence). This CDR3 has 14 residues. After removal of 1 base from V and 7 bases from J, the junction contained 4 bases not matched to a gene. CDR3 bases: TGTGCCTGGAGTGGGGACAGGGAGGGTGAAAAACTGTTTTTT. This codes for CAWSGDREGEKLFF.

This clonotype was picked up many times. The chain carries TRBV27 and TRBJ2-1; D is unresolved. Trimming took off 6 bases at V and 0 bases at J, with 9 bases between the two ends. This CDR3 has 14 amino acids. The germline CDR1 and CDR2 sequences are MNHEY and SMNVEV (reference sequence). CDR3 in amino acids: CASSILSSYNEQFF. DNA of the CDR3: TGTGCCAGCAGCATACTTAGCTCCTACAATGAGCAGTTCTTC.

The chain carries TRBV6-5 and TRBJ2-1; D not resolved. This CDR3 has 11 residues. V shed 6 bases and J shed 7 bases, with 7 bases lying between them. Germline V lookup: CDR1 MNHEY, CDR2 SVGAGI. CDR3 amino acids: CASRKGNEQFF. The CDR3, as DNA: TGTGCCAGCAGGAAAGGTAATGAGCAGTTCTTC.

This clonotype was observed a few times. The rearrangement joins TRBV9 to TRBJ2-2; D is unclear. CDR1 and CDR2 (germline): SGDLS, YYNGEE. V shed 3 bases and J shed 6 bases, with 9 bases lying between them. The CDR3 totals 13 residues. CDR3 DNA: TGTGCCAGCAGCGCGACGTTTTCCGGGGAGCTGTTTTTT. It encodes CASSATFSGELFF.

The rearrangement uses TRBV3-1 and TRBJ2-3; TRBD2 matches at 12 bases. The CDR3 extends over 16 amino acids. V lost 4 bases, J lost 2 bases, and 4 bases stayed unmatched. In germline, CDR1 is LGHDT, CDR2 YNNKEL (reference sequence). Written as DNA, the CDR3 is TGTGCCAGCAGCCGTGGACTAGCGGGGATCACAGATACGCAGTATTTT. As protein: CASSRGLAGITDTQYF.

The V gene is TRBV7-9, the J gene TRBJ2-4; a possible D gene is TRBD1 (5 bases). V was pared by 3 bases and J by 8 bases, with 17 bases between. The CDR3 is made up of 15 amino acids. Germline V CDR1 and CDR2: SEHNR, FQNEAQ (reference sequence). The CDR3 nucleotides read TGTGCCAGCAGCTTCCCCCAGGGATGGTCAGACATTCAGTACTTC. Translating gives CASSFPQGWSDIQYF.

This clonotype was seen at least ten times. The rearrangement uses TRBV20-1 and TRBJ2-7, with D tentatively TRBD1 or TRBD2 (5 bases each). CDR3 length: 14 amino acids. Between the trimmed V and J ends, which lost 6 bases and 4 bases, there was a span of 19 bases. Germline CDR1 is DFQATT and CDR2 is SNEGSKA (reference sequence). CDR3 sequence (DNA): TGCAGTGCAAACGATGGGACGGGGCTTTACGAGCAGTACTTC. It codes for CSANDGTGLYEQYF.

This clonotype showed up many times. This chain links TRBV7-9 with TRBJ2-7; TRBD2 is a possible D gene (7 bases). The CDR3 sequence is 15 residues long. Trimming pared 5 bases from V and 1 base from J, leaving 15 bases between. From germline, CDR1 is SEHNR and CDR2 FQNEAQ (reference sequence). The CDR3 nucleotides are TGTGCCAGCAGCCGGGCGGGGGCAGGTTCCTACGAGCAGTACTTC. Translating gives CASSRAGAGSYEQYF.